This T cell receptor (beta chain) was observed in a study of T cells after yellow fever vaccination. Whole-study context: Preparation used SMART-Seq v4 Ultra Low Input for the low-cell-number fractions.

As to this clonotype: Its target is not known.

With V trimmed by 0 bases and J by 8 bases, 10 bases remained unmatched. Germline CDR1 SGDLS, CDR2 YYNGEE. The CDR3 contains 17 residues. The study's findings and limits: The presence of abundant clonotypes contaminating from the bulk population was possible in FACS-sorted repertoires. Post-booster repertoires contained most primary-vaccination clones again (about 95% CD4, 85% to 90% CD8).

Universal primer sites and UMIs were introduced during 5'RACE template-switching synthesis of TCR cDNA. TCRdb reanalysed the 5' RACE reads using MiXCR and keeps one entry per CDR3 protein. This sample carries 200,000 to 300,000 distinct CDR3 sequences, 10% to 15% of them seen once, and the ten largest clones take 0.45% to 0.65%. Source: CD4+ T cells sorted from PBMCs, taken 45 days after the yellow fever booster vaccination. The chain carries TRBV9 and TRBJ2-1, with 11 bases matching TRBD2. This TCR was sampled from a man aged 25 to 40 who received the YFV17D yellow fever vaccine. The CDR3 loop is CASSVGDSGRATYEQFF. CDR3 bases: TGTGCCAGCAGCGTAGGGGATAGCGGGAGGGCCACCTATGAGCAGTTCTTC. The variable domain in full, with the rest retrieved from reference TRBV9 and TRBJ2-1, is DSGVTQTPKHLITATGQRVTLRCSPRSGDLSVYWYQQSLDQGLQFLIQYYNGEERAKGNILERFSAQQFPDLHSELNLSSLELGDSALYFCASSVGDSGRATYEQFFGPGTRLTVL.